This T cell receptor (beta chain) was found in a study of graft-versus-host responses after intestinal transplantation. The overall study: Transplant recipients had multivisceral, liver-intestinal, or isolated intestinal grafts. The study gave all recipients anti-thymocyte globulin induction, then tacrolimus and steroids for 2 to 3 years. Notes on the study in general: Ileal or blood samples showed some GvH clones first, and such clones were also found in recipient marrow. Circulating GvH clone levels at their peak were associated with HvG declines (early post-transplant).

The CDR3 is 15 amino acids. V was clipped by 1 base and J by 5 bases; unmatched bases: 8. Germline lookup yields CDR1 SGHNT and CDR2 YYREEE (reference sequence). Assay: immunoSEQ multiplex PCR; the TCRdb copy retains only in-frame clones and omits some. The sample shows tens of thousands of clones, 90% to 95% of them seen only once. With regard to this clone: Its antigen is still unknown.

The sequences come from unstimulated CD8+ T cells sorted from spleen or lymph node cells, collected before intestinal transplant. The TCR sequence derives from a human donor who received an intestinal transplant. The chain joins TRBV5-4 to TRBJ2-5, with 7 bases fitting TRBD2. The CDR3 here is CASSLMEGEGETQYF. The CDR3 DNA reads as TGTGCCAGCAGCTTGATGGAAGGGGAGGGGGAGACCCAGTACTTC.